The 15 T cell receptor beta chains in this list originate from one sample, sequenced in a study of tumor and adjacent non-tumor tissue in lung cancer. RNA was extracted from bulk tissue without any cell sorting. TCRbeta libraries were built with three rounds of nested PCR, modified from ARM-PCR. TCRdb recomputed calls from the multiplex PCR reads with MiXCR, one row per CDR3 protein. Of about 76,000 distinct CDR3 sequences in the sample, approximately 71% are singletons; the top ten hold about 12%. The sequenced material came from lung tumor tissue. All receptors derive from a woman between 65 and 79 years old with non-small cell lung cancer.

The rearrangement joins TRBV28 to TRBJ2-7; D may be TRBD1 or TRBD2 (6 bases each). The ends were cut back, 3 bases at V and 1 base at J, with 13 bases in the middle. Looked up from germline, CDR1 is MDHEN and CDR2 is SYDVKM. CDR3 length equals 15 residues. The CDR3 DNA reads TGTGCCAGCAGTTTTCGGGGGCCCTGTTCCTACGAGCAGTACTTC. Translation gives CASSFRGPCSYEQYF. The whole variable domain, filled in from reference TRBV28 and TRBJ2-7, reads DVKVTQSSRYLVKRTGEKVFLECVQDMDHENMFWYRQDPGLGLRLIYFSYDVKMKEKGDIPEGYSVSREKKERFSLILESASTNQTSMYLCASSFRGPCSYEQYFGPGTRLTVT.

The CDR3 protein is CASSELVNSENQPQHF. CDR3 bases: TGTGCCAGCAGTGAACTGGTAAACTCGGAGAATCAGCCCCAGCATTTT. The chain recombines TRBV6-1 with TRBJ1-5, with unresolved D. The V end was cut by 2 bases, the J end by 4 bases, with 15 bases between. The V gene's germline CDR1 is MNHNS and CDR2 SASEGT. The CDR3 has 16 amino acids.

This clonotype was seen a single time. This may arise from a read error, as a much more abundant clone is one base away. V gene TRBV5-1 combines with J gene TRBJ2-5, with no clear D. V gave up 4 bases and J gave up 4 bases, with 11 bases separating them. The germline V gene has CDR1 SGHRS and CDR2 YFSETQ. The CDR3 covers 13 residues. The CDR3 region is CASSGILVETQYF. CDR3 bases: TGCGCCAGCAGCGGCATCTTGGTAGAGACCCAGTACTTC.

This clonotype showed up just a few times. The chain combines TRBV5-1 with TRBJ2-5; D may be TRBD1 or TRBD2 (5 bases each). The CDR3 totals 18 residues. The V gene lost 4 bases and the J gene lost 1 base, with 23 bases spanning the gap. In germline, CDR1 is SGHRS, CDR2 YFSETQ. CDR3: CASSPGNTGARPQETQYF. The CDR3 DNA sequence: TGCGCCAGCAGCCCCGGAAACACCGGGGCCCGGCCCCAAGAGACCCAGTACTTC.

As regards this clonotype: One end of the junction varies from germline; a read error may be responsible. The chain joins TRBV6-5 to TRBJ1-6, with D tentatively TRBD1 (6 bases). Germline CDR1 MNHEY, CDR2 SVGAGI. The CDR3 has 16 residues. The CDR3 DNA reads as TGTGCCAGCAGTTACGGAAGACAGGTCTATAATTCACCCCTCCAATTT. Translated, it gives CASSYGRQVYNSPLQF.

This clonotype has only one observation. The junction and the germline gene differ at one end; a read error may be behind it. The V gene is TRBV29-1, the J gene TRBJ2-5, with a tentative D call TRBD1 (5 bases). There are 12 residues in the CDR3. Germline CDR1 is SQVTM and CDR2 is ANQGSEA. The CDR3 bases are TGCAGCACGCCTCAGGGTGGGGTGACCCACTACTTC. This sequence encodes CSTPQGGVTHYF.

Only a few counts were recorded for this clonotype. Since a much larger clone is just one base distant, this may be a read error. The rearrangement uses TRBV5-5 and TRBJ2-7; no clear D gene. CDR1 is SGHKS and CDR2 is YYEKEE in the germline V gene (reference sequence). The CDR3 extends over 12 amino acids. The CDR3 spells CASSLGFYDQYF. The DNA for the CDR3 is TGTGCCAGCAGCTTGGGCTTCTACGATCAGTACTTC.

Worth noting for this clonotype: One end of the junction varies from germline; a read error may be responsible. The chain is built from TRBV6-5 and TRBJ2-7; tentatively, D is TRBD1 (6 bases). Germline V gene data show CDR1 as MNHEY and CDR2 as SVGAGI. The CDR3 sequence is 15 residues long. The CDR3 DNA reads TGTGCCACCAGTCACTCGACAGGCACAACCTACGAGCAGTACTTC. Translation gives CATSHSTGTTYEQYF.

Turning to this clonotype: A junction boundary mismatches the germline segment, possibly from a read error. The rearrangement joins TRBV6-5 to TRBJ2-6; a weak D match, TRBD2 (5 bases). The V gene's germline CDR1 is MNHEY and CDR2 SVGAGI. The CDR3 length is 15 residues. CDR3 DNA: TGTGTCAGCAGTTCTACTAGATCTGGGGTCGACGTCCTGACTTTC. Protein: CVSSSTRSGVDVLTF.

To note about this clonotype: A much larger clone sits a single nucleotide away, making a read error possible. This chain joins TRBV5-4 and TRBJ2-2; a possible D gene is TRBD1 (5 bases). The CDR3 totals 15 residues. Germline loops: CDR1 SGHNT, CDR2 YYREEE (reference sequence). The CDR3, as DNA: TGTGCCATCAGCGTTAGACAGACCACCACCGGGGAGCTGTTTTTT. Encoded protein: CAISVRQTTTGELFF.

This clonotype has at least ten counts. The V gene is TRBV30, the J gene TRBJ1-5; D possibly corresponds to TRBD1 (5 bases). V was clipped by 7 bases and J by 0 bases, with 13 bases between them. The V gene's germline CDR1 is GTSNPN and CDR2 SVGIG (reference sequence). The CDR3 has 14 amino acids. The CDR3 DNA is TGTGCCTTACCCGGGGGTTATAGCAATCAGCCCCAGCATTTT. It encodes CALPGGYSNQPQHF. Full variable domain (outside the CDR3, taken from reference TRBV30 and TRBJ1-5): SQTIHQWPATLVQPVGSPLSLECTVEGTSNPNLYWYRQAAGRGLQLLFYSVGIGQISSEVPQNLSASRPQDRQFILSSKKLLLSDSGFYLCALPGGYSNQPQHFGDGTRLSIL.

This chain joins TRBV10-3 and TRBJ2-4, with D possibly TRBD1 on 5 matching bases. Trimming shortened V by 6 bases and J by 5 bases, and 20 bases separated the two germline ends. CDR3 length: 16 residues. Germline loops: CDR1 ENHRY, CDR2 SYGVKD. For the CDR3, the DNA is TGTGCCATCAGCCTGACAGACATTGTAAGCCAAAACATTCAGTACTTC. As protein: CAISLTDIVSQNIQYF.

Of note for this clonotype: A junction end diverges from the germline sequence, so it may reflect a read error. The chain carries TRBV5-4 and TRBJ1-3, with D possibly TRBD1 on 6 matching bases. The germline gives CDR1 SGHNT, CDR2 YYREEE (reference sequence). The CDR3 spans 16 residues. The CDR3 spells CANSRPVQGTGNTIYF. For the CDR3, the DNA is TGCGCCAACAGTCGACCGGTACAGGGTACTGGAAACACCATATATTTT.

This chain joins TRBV12-3 or TRBV12-4 and TRBJ1-5, with D possibly matching TRBD1 (6 bases). The ends were cut back, 4 bases at V and 4 bases at J, with 14 bases in the middle. The CDR3 runs to 15 residues. The CDR3 DNA reads as TGTGCCAGCAGTTGGGGACATCACGGTAATCAGCCCCAGCATTTT. Its protein product is CASSWGHHGNQPQHF.

This clonotype showed up many times. The chain joins TRBV7-8 to TRBJ1-6; D unclear. CDR3 length: 15 amino acids. The V gene lost 1 base and the J gene lost 9 bases, with 13 bases spanning the gap. In germline, CDR1 is SGHVS, CDR2 FQNEAQ. This CDR3 reads CASSLDLLYGSPLHF. The CDR3 coding sequence is TGTGCCAGCAGCTTAGACCTACTTTACGGTTCACCCCTCCACTTT.